This T cell receptor (beta chain) stems from a study of blood T cell repertoires in COVID-19. Overall study: Both acute and convalescent COVID-19 samples were obtained from the United States, Italy and Spain.

Clones were read by immunoSEQ multiplex PCR, and TCRdb kept only the in-frame ones, dropping some. Of roughly 150,000 clones in the sample, about 86% were seen once. Looked up from germline, CDR1 is SGHTA and CDR2 is FQGNSA. This CDR3 has 14 residues. The V end was cut by 5 bases, the J end by 0 bases, with 10 bases between. This chain uses TRBV7-2 with TRBJ1-1; D not certain. The sample consisted of peripheral blood. This receptor was obtained from a woman aged 70-85 years who had recovered from COVID-19. CDR3 residues: CASSPQGVNTEAFF. In DNA, the CDR3 is TGTGCCAGCAGCCCCCAAGGAGTGAACACTGAAGCTTTCTTT.